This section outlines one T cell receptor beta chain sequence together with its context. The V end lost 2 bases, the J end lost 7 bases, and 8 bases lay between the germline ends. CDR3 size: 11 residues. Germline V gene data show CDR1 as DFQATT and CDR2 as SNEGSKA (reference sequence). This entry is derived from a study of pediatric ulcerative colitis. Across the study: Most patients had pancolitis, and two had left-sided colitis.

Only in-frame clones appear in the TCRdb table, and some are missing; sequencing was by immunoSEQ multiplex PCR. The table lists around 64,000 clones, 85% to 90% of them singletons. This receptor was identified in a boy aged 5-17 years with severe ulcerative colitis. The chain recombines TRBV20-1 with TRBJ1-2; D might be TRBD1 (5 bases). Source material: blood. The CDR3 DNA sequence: TGCAGTGCTAGACGGGGGGGTGGCTACACCTTC. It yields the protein CSARRGGGYTF.